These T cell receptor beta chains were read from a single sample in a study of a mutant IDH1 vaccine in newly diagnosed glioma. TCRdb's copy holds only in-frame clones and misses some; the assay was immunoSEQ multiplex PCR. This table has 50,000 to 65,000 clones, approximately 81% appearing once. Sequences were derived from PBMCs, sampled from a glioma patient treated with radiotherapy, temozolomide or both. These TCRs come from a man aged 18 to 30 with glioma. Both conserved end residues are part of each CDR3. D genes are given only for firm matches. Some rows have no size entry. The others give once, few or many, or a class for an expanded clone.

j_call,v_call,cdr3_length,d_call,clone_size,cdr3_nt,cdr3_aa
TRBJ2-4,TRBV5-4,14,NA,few,TGTGCCAGCAGCTTGAGGGAAGCCAAAAACATTCAGTACTTC,CASSLREAKNIQYF
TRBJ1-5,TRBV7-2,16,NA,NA,TGTGCCAGCAGCTTACTAGGGGTCGCCGTCAATCAGCCCCAGCATTTT,CASSLLGVAVNQPQHF
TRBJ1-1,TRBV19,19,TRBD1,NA,TGTGCCAGTATCGACAGGGGAGGCGTAAATCTGAGGGGTCGCACTGAAGCTTTCTTT,CASIDRGGVNLRGRTEAFF
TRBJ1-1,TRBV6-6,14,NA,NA,TGTGCCAGCAGCTCCACCAACGAGAACACTGAAGCTTTCTTT,CASSSTNENTEAFF
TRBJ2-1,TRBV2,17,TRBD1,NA,TGTGCCAGCAGTAGAAGGGGACAGGGGGCTGGTTTCAATGAGCAGTTCTTC,CASSRRGQGAGFNEQFF
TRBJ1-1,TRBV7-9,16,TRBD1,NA,TGTGCCAGCAGCTTAGTCCTGACAGGGACGAACACTGAAGCTTTCTTT,CASSLVLTGTNTEAFF
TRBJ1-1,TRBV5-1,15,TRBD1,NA,TGCGCCAGCAGCTTCGGGACAGGCACCCCCACTGAAGCTTTCTTT,CASSFGTGTPTEAFF
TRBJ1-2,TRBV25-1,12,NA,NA,TGTGCCAGCAGCAGTCCTAAGGATGGCTACACCTTC,CASSSPKDGYTF
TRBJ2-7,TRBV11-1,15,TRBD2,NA,TGTGCCAGCAGCCAACTAGCGGGGGGAACCTACGAGCAGTACTTC,CASSQLAGGTYEQYF
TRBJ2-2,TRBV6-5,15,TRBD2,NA,TGTGCCAGCAGCCTGGGACTAGCGGTCTCCGGGGAGCTGTTTTTT,CASSLGLAVSGELFF
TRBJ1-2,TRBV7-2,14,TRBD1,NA,TGTGCCAGCAGCCGAAAAGGACAGGGACCTGACTACACCTTC,CASSRKGQGPDYTF
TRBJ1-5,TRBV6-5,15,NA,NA,TGTGCCAGCAGTAGGGAGGGGTATAGCAATCAGCCCCAGCATTTT,CASSREGYSNQPQHF
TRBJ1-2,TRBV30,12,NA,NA,TGTGCTGGTACCCGAGTACCTAATGGCTACACCTTC,CAGTRVPNGYTF